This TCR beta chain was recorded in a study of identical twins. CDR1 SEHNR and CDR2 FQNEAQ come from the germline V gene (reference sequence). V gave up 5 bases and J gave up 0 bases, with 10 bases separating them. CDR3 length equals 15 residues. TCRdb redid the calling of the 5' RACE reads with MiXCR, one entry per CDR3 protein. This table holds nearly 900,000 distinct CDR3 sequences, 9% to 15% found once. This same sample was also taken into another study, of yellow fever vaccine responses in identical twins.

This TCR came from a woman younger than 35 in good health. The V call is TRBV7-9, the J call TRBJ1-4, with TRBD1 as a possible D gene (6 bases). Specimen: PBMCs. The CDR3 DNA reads TGTGCCAGCAGCGCAGGGGAAGCAACTAATGAAAAACTGTTTTTT. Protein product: CASSAGEATNEKLFF.